Each of the 5 T cell receptor beta chains below was sequenced from the same sample in a study of spatial heterogeneity in lung cancer. Study observations and caveats: Expanded intratumoral alpha and beta TCR counts tracked tumor mutation counts.

The time point denotes: sample taken at primary tumor resection. TCRdb used MiXCR to reprocess the 5' RACE reads, holding one entry per CDR3 protein. The sample lists 23,000 or so distinct CDR3 sequences, 5% to 7% seen once, with around 10% in the top ten. Their antigens are not known. Specimen: lung tumor tissue, collected at surgery. Source of these receptors: a male donor with early-stage non-small cell lung cancer.

Only a few counts were recorded for this clonotype. DNA for the CDR3: TGTGCCAGCTCACCCCGAAAAGACAGACAAGAGACCCAGTACTTC. This codes for CASSPRKDRQETQYF. The V gene is TRBV18, the J gene TRBJ2-5; the D gene is possibly TRBD1 (5 bases). The CDR3 covers 15 residues. V lost 3 bases, J lost 2 bases, and 13 bases lay in between. Germline V gene sequence: CDR1 KGHSH, CDR2 LQKENI.

This clonotype showed up many times. J is TRBJ1-4 and V is TRBV7-2; TRBD1 matches 7 bases. There are 14 residues in the CDR3. From germline, CDR1 is SGHTA and CDR2 FQGNSA. V lost 5 bases, J lost 8 bases, and 8 bases stayed unmatched. The CDR3 region is CASSRRTGQEKLFF. The DNA for the CDR3 is TGTGCCAGCAGCCGTAGGACAGGACAGGAAAAACTGTTTTTT. Drawing the rest from reference TRBV7-2 and TRBJ1-4, the complete variable domain is GAGVSQSPSNKVTEKGKDVELRCDPISGHTALYWYRQSLGQGLEFLIYFQGNSAPDKSGLPSDRFSAERTGGSVSTLTIQRTQQEDSAVYLCASSRRTGQEKLFFGSGTQLSVL.

This clonotype was observed a few times. The chain links TRBV21-1 to TRBJ2-4; TRBD2, the table's D call, was not compared with the DNA. TRBV21-1 is a pseudogene segment. The CDR3 loop spans 16 amino acids. As DNA, the CDR3 is TGTGCCAGCAGCAAAGGGGCCCGGAGGTCCAAAAACATTCAGTACTTC. Protein product: CASSKGARRSKNIQYF.

Remarks on this clonotype: A much larger clone lies one base from this, so it may be a read error. This is likely a read error, given that the CDR3 carries no conserved phenylalanine or tryptophan at its end. The chain employs TRBV5-1 and TRBJ2-3, with a tentative D call TRBD1 (5 bases). Germline CDR1 and CDR2: SGHRS and YFSETQ. The V end lost 4 bases, the J end lost 2 bases, and 11 bases lay between the germline ends. CDR3 length: 14 residues. CDR3 residues: CASSATGVTDTQYS. The CDR3 region has the DNA TGCGCCAGCAGCGCCACAGGAGTCACAGATACGCAGTATTCT.

This clonotype was observed a handful of times. Here the CDR3 DNA reads TGTGCCAGCAGCCAAGACAGGGCAGGAATCACCGGGGAGCTGTTTTTT. This gives the protein CASSQDRAGITGELFF. This chain connects TRBV4-2 to TRBJ2-2; D is possibly TRBD1 (5 bases). The V end lost 0 bases, the J end lost 4 bases, and 12 bases lay between the germline ends. Germline V gene data show CDR1 as LGHNA and CDR2 as YNFKEQ. The CDR3 has 16 amino acids.